Below are 22 T cell receptor beta chains sequenced from a single sample in a study of T cell repertoires in cytomegalovirus infection. MiXCR was run by TCRdb on the reads, yielding one entry per CDR3 protein. This sample carries some 560,000 distinct CDR3 sequences, about 39% of them seen once, and the ten largest clones take roughly 50%. No antigen has been identified for these receptors. The sample consisted of cultured PBMCs, taken from culture after CMV antigen stimulation. The source is a human donor in good health (CMV status not recorded). Some clones in this sample may be carry-over from other donors' samples.

The sample holds many counts of this clonotype. This chain connects TRBV7-2 to TRBJ1-5, with TRBD1 as a possible D gene (6 bases). The V gene's germline CDR1 is SGHTA and CDR2 FQGNSA. V lost 5 bases to trimming and J lost 9 bases, with 17 bases between them. CDR3 length: 14 residues. CDR3: CASSPGQLPRPQHF. The CDR3 DNA reads as TGTGCCAGCAGCCCCGGACAGCTCCCCCGGCCCCAGCATTTT.

The chain joins TRBV7-8 to TRBJ1-5; unclear D gene. The CDR3 is 15 amino acids. Looked up from germline, CDR1 is SGHVS and CDR2 is FQNEAQ. Trimming removed 5 bases from V and 4 bases from J, with 15 bases in between. The chain's CDR3 is CASSATPVGNQPQHF. As DNA, the CDR3 is TGTGCCAGCAGCGCAACACCAGTTGGAAATCAGCCCCAGCATTTT.

The chain couples TRBV27 to TRBJ1-1; D is perhaps TRBD1 (6 bases). V lost 5 bases, J lost 6 bases, and 13 bases lay in between. CDR1 is MNHEY and CDR2 is SMNVEV in the germline V gene (reference sequence). There are 13 residues in the CDR3. CDR3 region: CASSQQGFAEAFF. The CDR3 DNA follows: TGTGCCAGCAGTCAACAGGGATTCGCTGAAGCTTTCTTT.

The chain carries TRBV12-3 or TRBV12-4 and TRBJ2-1; the match to TRBD2 covers 8 bases. The V and J ends lost 4 bases and 4 bases, in that order; junction bases with no gene match: 9. The CDR3 has 16 amino acids. CDR3 in amino acids: CASSWGTGGKYNEQFF. The CDR3 DNA reads TGTGCCAGCAGTTGGGGTACGGGAGGGAAATACAATGAGCAGTTCTTC.

The chain links TRBV7-2 to TRBJ1-2; D is unclear. The germline gives CDR1 SGHTA, CDR2 FQGNSA. CDR3 size: 13 residues. With 2 bases removed from V and 4 bases from J, the gap between germline ends came to 8 bases. As DNA, the CDR3 is TGTGCCAGCAGCTTATTAGGTCGCTATGGCTACACCTTC. Translating gives CASSLLGRYGYTF.

The genes are TRBV19 and TRBJ1-1; a weak D match, TRBD1 (5 bases). Trimming left V 3 bases short and J 1 base short, with 9 bases between. The germline CDR1 and CDR2 sequences are LNHDA and SQIVND (reference sequence). The CDR3 contains 14 residues. This CDR3 is CASSIRVSNTEAFF. The CDR3 DNA reads as TGTGCCAGTAGTATCAGGGTTTCGAACACTGAAGCTTTCTTT.

This clonotype turned up a few times. The V gene is TRBV7-9, the J gene TRBJ2-1, with 13 nucleotides matching TRBD2. The CDR3 loop spans 17 amino acids. Germline V gene lookup returns CDR1 SEHNR and CDR2 FQNEAQ (reference sequence). V was clipped by 6 bases and J by 1 base; unmatched bases: 6. The CDR3 here is CASRSRTSGRSYNEQFF. The CDR3 coding sequence is TGTGCCAGCAGATCGAGGACTAGCGGGAGATCCTACAATGAGCAGTTCTTC.

In its sample, this clonotype was seen once. The chain couples TRBV11-2 to TRBJ1-1, with unresolved D. The V end was cut by 5 bases, the J end by 3 bases, with 16 bases between. The CDR3 is made up of 15 amino acids. CDR1 and CDR2 (germline): SGHAT, FQNNGV. CDR3 residues: CASSPRGPGYTEAFF. CDR3 sequence (DNA): TGTGCCAGCAGCCCACGAGGACCGGGGTACACTGAAGCTTTCTTT.

Written as DNA, the CDR3 is TGTGCCAGCAGCCCGGCGGCGCGGGGGTGGCAAGAGACCCAGTACTTC. Translated, it gives CASSPAARGWQETQYF. The J gene is TRBJ2-5, the V gene TRBV7-8, with 7 positions matching TRBD2. Germline loops: CDR1 SGHVS, CDR2 FQNEAQ. Trimming removed 5 bases from V and 2 bases from J; junction bases left unmatched: 11. The CDR3 is 16 residues long.

The chain carries TRBV18 and TRBJ2-7; TRBD1 aligns across 8 bases. The length of the CDR3 is 14 residues. Germline V gene lookup returns CDR1 KGHSH and CDR2 LQKENI. V shed 5 bases, J shed 3 bases, and the junction held 6 bases outside the gene matches. CDR3 sequence reads: CASSTGQANYEQYF. In DNA, the CDR3 is TGTGCCAGCTCAACGGGACAGGCGAACTACGAGCAGTACTTC.

The gene calls are TRBV25-1 and TRBJ1-1, with TRBD1 matching over 11 bases. J lost 8 bases, V lost 3 bases, and 8 bases had no gene match. Looked up from germline, CDR1 is MGHDK and CDR2 is SYGVNS. This CDR3 comprises 15 residues. For the CDR3, the DNA is TGTGCCAGCAGTGAGCCGGGACAGGGGGATTTAGAAGCTTTCTTT. It codes for CASSEPGQGDLEAFF.

V gene TRBV7-2 combines with J gene TRBJ2-1; TRBD2 agrees at 11 bases. J lost 12 bases, V lost 5 bases, and 15 bases had no gene match. Germline CDR1 is SGHTA and CDR2 is FQGNSA. The CDR3 runs 16 residues. CDR3 DNA sequence: TGTGCCAGCAGCATATTAGGGCGACTAGCGGGAAATAGGCAGTTCTTC. Its protein is CASSILGRLAGNRQFF.

This chain joins TRBV20-1 and TRBJ2-2; D remains ambiguous. V was shortened by 0 bases and J by 1 base, with 12 bases between the two germline ends. Germline V gene data show CDR1 as DFQATT and CDR2 as SNEGSKA (reference sequence). The CDR3 sequence is 16 residues long. The CDR3 sequence is CSARDVYGENTGELFF. In DNA form, the CDR3 reads TGCAGTGCTAGAGATGTTTACGGCGAGAACACCGGGGAGCTGTTTTTT.

The chain links TRBV19 to TRBJ2-1, with 12 bases identical to TRBD1. V was clipped by 4 bases and J by 8 bases; unmatched bases: 6. The V gene's germline CDR1 is LNHDA and CDR2 SQIVND (reference sequence). The CDR3 is 15 residues long. The CDR3 DNA sequence: TGTGCCAGTAGTACCCCCGGGACAGGGGGCTATGAGCAGTTCTTC. Its protein is CASSTPGTGGYEQFF.

This clonotype showed up just a few times. The chain carries TRBV12-3 or TRBV12-4 and TRBJ2-5; D unclear. V was shortened by 5 bases and J by 4 bases, with 8 bases between the two germline ends. The length of the CDR3 is 12 residues. CDR3 coding DNA: TGTGCCAGCAGTGATAGGCGAGAGACCCAGTACTTC. It yields the protein CASSDRRETQYF.

The V gene is TRBV28, the J gene TRBJ2-1; either TRBD1 or TRBD2 may supply D (5 bases each). The CDR3 has 15 residues. Germline loops: CDR1 MDHEN, CDR2 SYDVKM. Trimming left V 11 bases short and J 5 bases short, with 22 bases between. CDR3 residues: CASTVPGRIDNEQFF. CDR3 bases: TGTGCCTCAACGGTCCCGGGACGGATCGACAATGAGCAGTTCTTC.

This clonotype was seen only a few times. J is TRBJ2-1 and V is TRBV7-8; 15 bases fit TRBD2. Losses at the gene ends were 6 bases for V and 3 bases for J; bases not matched to a gene: 6. Per germline, CDR1 SGHVS and CDR2 FQNEAQ. The CDR3 runs 17 residues. The CDR3 DNA follows: TGTGCCAGCAGTTGGACTAGCGGGGGGGGCTACTACAATGAGCAGTTCTTC. As protein: CASSWTSGGGYYNEQFF. The full variable domain, completed using reference TRBV7-8 and TRBJ2-1, is GAGVSQSPRYKVAKRGQDVALRCDPISGHVSLFWYQQALGQGPEFLTYFQNEAQLDKSGLPSDRFFAERPEGSVSTLKIQRTQQEDSAVYLCASSWTSGGGYYNEQFFGPGTRLTVL.

In this sample, this clonotype turned up a few times. The chain employs TRBV7-2 and TRBJ1-2; no clear D. Trimming took off 3 bases at V and 3 bases at J, with 8 bases between the two ends. Per germline, CDR1 SGHTA and CDR2 FQGNSA. The CDR3 has 13 amino acids. CDR3 protein: CASSFRSHYGYTF. The DNA for the CDR3 is TGTGCCAGCAGCTTTAGGAGTCACTATGGCTACACCTTC.

This clonotype was counted a few times. The J gene is TRBJ2-1, the V gene TRBV7-8; 8 bases fit TRBD2. The CDR3 covers 14 residues. CDR1 SGHVS and CDR2 FQNEAQ come from the germline V gene. V lost 5 bases and J lost 15; bases outside the gene matches: 15. The CDR3 DNA is TGTGCCAGCAGCCGGACCGCGGACGGGAGGGGACCGTTCTTC. Its translation: CASSRTADGRGPFF. Full variable domain (rest looked up from reference TRBV7-8 and TRBJ2-1): GAGVSQSPRYKVAKRGQDVALRCDPISGHVSLFWYQQALGQGPEFLTYFQNEAQLDKSGLPSDRFFAERPEGSVSTLKIQRTQQEDSAVYLCASSRTADGRGPFFGPGTRLTVL.

This clonotype showed up just a few times. The V call is TRBV12-3 or TRBV12-4, the J call TRBJ2-3; D assignment may be TRBD1 or TRBD2 (6 bases each). Trimming stripped 2 bases from V and 5 bases from J, with 14 bases between. The CDR3 loop spans 15 amino acids. CDR3 coding DNA: TGTGCCAGCAGTTTAACCGGGGGCCAGGGAGATACGCAGTATTTT. Its translation: CASSLTGGQGDTQYF.

The V call is TRBV7-9, the J call TRBJ2-1; 16 positions match TRBD2. Trimming cost V 4 bases and J 15 bases; bases outside gene matches: 6. This CDR3 contains 14 residues. Germline V gene sequence: CDR1 SEHNR, CDR2 FQNEAQ (reference sequence). CDR3 loop: CASSSGLAGGNPFF. The CDR3 region has the DNA TGTGCCAGCAGCTCGGGACTAGCGGGGGGGAATCCGTTCTTC.

The chain carries TRBV10-3 and TRBJ1-2; the D is unclear. CDR1 and CDR2 from the germline V gene are ENHRY and SYGVKD. This CDR3 has 14 residues. V lost 0 bases to trimming and J lost 8 bases, with 13 bases between them. This CDR3 reads CAISESDLTGGYTF. The CDR3 nucleotides are TGTGCCATCAGTGAGTCCGACTTAACCGGGGGCTACACCTTC.